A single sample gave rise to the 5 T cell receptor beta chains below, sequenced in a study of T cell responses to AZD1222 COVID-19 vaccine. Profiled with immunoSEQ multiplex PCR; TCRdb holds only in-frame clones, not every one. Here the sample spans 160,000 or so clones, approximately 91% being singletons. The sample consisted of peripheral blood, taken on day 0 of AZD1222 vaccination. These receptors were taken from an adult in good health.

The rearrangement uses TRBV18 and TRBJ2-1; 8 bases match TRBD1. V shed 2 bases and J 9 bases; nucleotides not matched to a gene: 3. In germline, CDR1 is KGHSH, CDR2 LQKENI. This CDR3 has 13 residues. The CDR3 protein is CASSPGTGSEQFF. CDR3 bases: TGTGCCAGCTCACCAGGGACAGGTAGTGAGCAGTTCTTC.

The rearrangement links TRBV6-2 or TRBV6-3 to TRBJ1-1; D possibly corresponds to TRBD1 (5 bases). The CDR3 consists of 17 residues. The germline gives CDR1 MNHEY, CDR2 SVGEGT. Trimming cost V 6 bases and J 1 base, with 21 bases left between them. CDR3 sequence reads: CASSPSVRDRKNTEAFF. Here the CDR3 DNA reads TGTGCCAGCAGCCCAAGCGTCCGAGACAGAAAGAACACTGAAGCTTTCTTT.

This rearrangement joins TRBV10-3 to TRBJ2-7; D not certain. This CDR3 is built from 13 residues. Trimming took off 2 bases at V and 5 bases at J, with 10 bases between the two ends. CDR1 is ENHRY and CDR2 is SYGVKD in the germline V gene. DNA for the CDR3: TGTGCCATCAGTGAGATGGGTACCAACGAGCAGTACGTC. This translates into CAISEMGTNEQYV.

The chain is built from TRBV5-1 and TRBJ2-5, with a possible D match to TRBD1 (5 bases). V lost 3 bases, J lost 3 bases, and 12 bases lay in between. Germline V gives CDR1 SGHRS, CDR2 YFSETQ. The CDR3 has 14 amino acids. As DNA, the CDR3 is TGCGCCAGCAGCTCTGCAGGCAGGGAAGAGACCCAGTACTTC. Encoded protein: CASSSAGREETQYF.

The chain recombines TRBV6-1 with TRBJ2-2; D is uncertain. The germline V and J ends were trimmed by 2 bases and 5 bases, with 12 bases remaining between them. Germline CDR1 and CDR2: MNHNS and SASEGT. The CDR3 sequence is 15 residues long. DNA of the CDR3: TGTGCCAGCAGTGAAATGGCCCTGGGGACCGGGGAGCTGTTTTTT. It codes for CASSEMALGTGELFF.